These 12 T cell receptor beta chains were all obtained from the same sample, sequenced in a study of circulating tumor DNA in untreated peripheral T-cell lymphoma. Sequenced by immunoSEQ multiplex PCR; TCRdb stores in-frame clones only, minus some. This sample yields a few hundred clones, of which 85% are seen a single time; 6.1% belongs to the top ten. Sequences were obtained from cell-free DNA from blood serum. The receptor set was obtained from a human donor with peripheral T-cell lymphoma.

The chain carries TRBV5-4 and TRBJ2-7, with TRBD2 matching over 9 bases. V shed 9 bases and J 4 bases; nucleotides not matched to a gene: 8. The CDR3 is made up of 13 amino acids. Germline values: CDR1 SGHNT, CDR2 YYREEE (reference sequence). The CDR3 nucleotides are TGTGCCACCGGGGTAGCGGGAGCGTACGAGCAGTACTTC. Its protein product is CATGVAGAYEQYF.

There are a few counts of this clone. This chain connects TRBV2 to TRBJ1-6; TRBD1 is a possible D gene (5 bases). The CDR3 is made up of 15 amino acids. The germline V gene has CDR1 SNHLY and CDR2 FYNNEI. The V end lost 4 bases, the J end lost 8 bases, and 15 bases lay between the germline ends. This chain's CDR3 is CASSVRADFDSPLHF. CDR3 coding DNA: TGTGCCAGCAGTGTCAGGGCCGATTTCGATTCACCCCTCCACTTT.

This chain links TRBV27 with TRBJ1-2; TRBD1 matches 9 bases. V shed 6 bases and J 5 bases; nucleotides not matched to a gene: 7. The CDR3 runs to 14 residues. Germline assignment: CDR1 MNHEY and CDR2 SMNVEV (reference sequence). This CDR3 reads CASSPSTGGYGYTF. CDR3 sequence (DNA): TGTGCCAGCAGCCCCTCGACAGGGGGTTATGGCTACACCTTC.

This clone occurred a few times. This chain connects TRBV10-3 to TRBJ2-5; the D gene is possibly TRBD2 (6 bases). This CDR3 has 14 residues. Trimming left V 0 bases short and J 5 bases short, with 10 bases between. Per the germline V gene, CDR1 is ENHRY and CDR2 is SYGVKD. The CDR3 spells CAISESQAGETQYF. CDR3 sequence (DNA): TGTGCCATCAGTGAGTCCCAGGCGGGGGAGACCCAGTACTTC.

This clone was recorded only once. The chain has TRBV30 and TRBJ2-1, with 7 bases lining up with TRBD1. V dropped 5 bases and J dropped 5; count of bases not matched to a gene: 12. CDR1 is GTSNPN and CDR2 is SVGIG in the germline V gene (reference sequence). The CDR3 contains 15 residues. CDR3 nucleotides: TGTGCCTGGGATAGGGGGCTTCTCCTTAACAATGAGCAGTTCTTC. This gives the protein CAWDRGLLLNNEQFF. The variable domain in full, completed from reference TRBV30 and TRBJ2-1, reads SQTIHQWPATLVQPVGSPLSLECTVEGTSNPNLYWYRQAAGRGLQLLFYSVGIGQISSEVPQNLSASRPQDRQFILSSKKLLLSDSGFYLCAWDRGLLLNNEQFFGPGTRLTVL.

This chain links TRBV19 with TRBJ2-7; TRBD1 matches 7 bases. Germline values: CDR1 LNHDA, CDR2 SQIVND (reference sequence). The CDR3 is 13 residues long. The junction had 4 bases not matched to a gene; V was cut back by 4 bases and J by 4 bases. The CDR3, as DNA: TGTGCCAGTAGTACGGACAGGAGGTACGAGCAGTACTTC. The encoded protein is CASSTDRRYEQYF.

The chain combines TRBV29-1 with TRBJ2-1; D is unresolved. The CDR3 is 13 residues long. CDR1 and CDR2 (germline): SQVTM, ANQGSEA. Trimming cost V 3 bases and J 7 bases, with 13 bases left between them. The CDR3 region has the DNA TGCAGCGTTGACGGATGGAGTTGGAATGAGCAGTTCTTC. It translates to CSVDGWSWNEQFF.

This chain links TRBV21-1 with TRBJ2-1; no check of the table's D call, TRBD1, against the DNA was made. TRBV21-1 is designated a pseudogene. The CDR3 spans 17 residues. The CDR3 loop reads CASSKGGGTGAYNEQFF. CDR3 in DNA: TGTGCCAGCAGCAAAGGGGGAGGGACAGGGGCCTACAATGAGCAGTTCTTC.

This clone appeared once. This sequence joins TRBV28 and TRBJ2-7; 7 nucleotides match TRBD1. This CDR3 is 13 amino acids long. CDR1 MDHEN and CDR2 SYDVKM come from the germline V gene. With 4 bases clipped from V and 3 bases from J, the junction kept 3 bases outside the gene matches. CDR3 nucleotides: TGTGCCAGCAGTTCGGGACAGAGCTACGAGCAGTACTTC. Residues: CASSSGQSYEQYF.

The CDR3 region is CASSGEASGANVLTF. The CDR3, as DNA: TGTGCCAGCAGCGGGGAGGCCTCTGGGGCCAACGTCCTGACTTTC. The V and J genes are TRBV9 and TRBJ2-6, with D possibly matching TRBD2 (6 bases). The CDR3 covers 15 residues. V gave up 3 bases and J gave up 0 bases, with 7 bases separating them. Germline V CDR1 and CDR2: SGDLS, YYNGEE.

V gene TRBV2 combines with J gene TRBJ2-7, with a tentative D call TRBD1 (7 bases). Trimming removed 3 bases from V and 4 bases from J, with 22 bases in between. The germline V gene encodes CDR1 SNHLY and CDR2 FYNNEI. The CDR3 loop spans 17 amino acids. The CDR3 region is CASSERDSSVVIYEQYF. CDR3 bases: TGTGCCAGCAGTGAGCGGGACAGCTCGGTCGTGATATACGAGCAGTACTTC. The full variable domain, with the rest looked up from reference TRBV2 and TRBJ2-7, is EPEVTQTPSHQVTQMGQEVILRCVPISNHLYFYWYRQILGQKVEFLVSFYNNEISEKSEIFDDQFSVERPDGSNFTLKIRSTKLEDSAMYFCASSERDSSVVIYEQYFGPGTRLTVT.

The chain combines TRBV6-6 with TRBJ1-5; 7 positions agree with TRBD1. Germline V gene sequence: CDR1 MNHNY, CDR2 SVGAGI (reference sequence). V was pared by 5 bases and J by 6 bases, with 7 bases of the junction left unmatched. This CDR3 comprises 14 residues. The CDR3 DNA reads as TGTGCCAGCAGTGCGCAGGGGGATCTTCAGCCCCAGCATTTT. Translated: CASSAQGDLQPQHF.